This is a list of T cell receptor beta chains from one sample in a study of T cell changes during pregnancy in multiple sclerosis. Clones were sequenced by immunoSEQ multiplex PCR, and TCRdb holds only the in-frame ones, with some missing. The sample has tens of thousands of clones; more than 90% are singletons. The input for sequencing was CD8+ T cells from peripheral blood mononuclear cells, taken before pregnancy. These receptors all stem from a female donor with multiple sclerosis, enrolled in a pregnancy study. CDR3s include the opening cysteine and the closing phenylalanine or tryptophan. Fields, in order: D gene, V gene, clone size, J gene, CDR3 protein, CDR3 DNA. A D gene is named only where the DNA matches it firmly. Part of the rows lack a size; the others show once, few, many or a class for expanded clones.

D: NA; V: TRBV7-9; size: NA; J: TRBJ2-5; CDR3: CASSPGPGETQYF; DNA: TGTGCCAGCAGCCCAGGCCCCGGAGAGACCCAGTACTTC
D: TRBD1; V: TRBV27; size: NA; J: TRBJ1-1; CDR3: CASSSRDRVNTEAFF; DNA: TGTGCCAGCAGTTCCCGAGACAGGGTGAACACTGAAGCTTTCTTT
D: TRBD2; V: TRBV7-3; size: NA; J: TRBJ2-1; CDR3: CASSPLAGGYNEQFF; DNA: TGTGCCAGCAGCCCCCTAGCGGGGGGATACAATGAGCAGTTCTTC
D: NA; V: TRBV4-2; size: NA; J: TRBJ2-7; CDR3: CASSQEGTEQYF; DNA: TGTGCCAGCAGCCAAGAAGGGACAGAGCAGTACTTC
D: TRBD1; V: TRBV27; size: NA; J: TRBJ2-5; CDR3: CASSLTGGRETQYF; DNA: TGTGCCAGCAGTCTTACAGGGGGCAGAGAGACCCAGTACTTC
D: TRBD2; V: TRBV7-8; size: NA; J: TRBJ2-5; CDR3: CASSLEASGQETQYF; DNA: TGTGCCAGCAGCTTAGAAGCTAGCGGGCAAGAGACCCAGTACTTC
D: NA; V: TRBV4-1; size: NA; J: TRBJ2-7; CDR3: CASSQGPGANEQYF; DNA: TGCGCCAGCAGCCAAGGCCCTGGGGCGAACGAGCAGTACTTC
D: NA; V: TRBV30; size: NA; J: TRBJ1-1; CDR3: CAWSITMNTEAFF; DNA: TGTGCCTGGAGTATCACTATGAACACTGAAGCTTTCTTT
D: NA; V: TRBV27; size: NA; J: TRBJ1-1; CDR3: CASSTGLGTEAFF; DNA: TGTGCCAGCAGTACAGGGTTGGGCACTGAAGCTTTCTTT
D: TRBD1; V: TRBV19; size: NA; J: TRBJ2-1; CDR3: CASGPGQGSNEQFF; DNA: TGTGCCAGTGGCCCGGGACAGGGAAGCAATGAGCAGTTCTTC
D: NA; V: TRBV9; size: NA; J: TRBJ1-2; CDR3: CASRHTGNYGYTF; DNA: TGTGCCAGCAGGCACACAGGGAATTATGGCTACACCTTC
D: TRBD1; V: TRBV11-2; size: NA; J: TRBJ1-6; CDR3: CASSESDRVNSPLHF; DNA: TGTGCCAGCAGCGAATCAGACAGGGTGAATTCACCCCTCCACTTT
D: TRBD2; V: TRBV7-9; size: once; J: TRBJ2-1; CDR3: CASSLELAGGQFF; DNA: TGTGCCAGCAGCTTAGAACTAGCGGGGGGGCAGTTCTTC
D: TRBD2; V: TRBV13; size: once; J: TRBJ2-3; CDR3: CASSSSGGITDTQYF; DNA: TGTGCCAGCAGCTCTAGCGGGGGGATCACAGATACGCAGTATTTT
D: TRBD1; V: TRBV6-5; size: NA; J: TRBJ2-6; CDR3: CASRTTGARANVLTF; DNA: TGTGCCAGCAGAACCACAGGGGCGAGGGCCAACGTCCTGACTTTC
D: NA; V: TRBV13; size: NA; J: TRBJ2-3; CDR3: CASRRGRDTDTQYF; DNA: TGTGCCAGTCGGAGGGGCCGGGACACAGATACGCAGTATTTT
D: NA; V: TRBV5-4; size: once; J: TRBJ2-1; CDR3: CASRDSNEQFF; DNA: TGTGCCAGCCGCGATTCCAATGAGCAGTTCTTC
D: TRBD1; V: TRBV10-3; size: NA; J: TRBJ1-1; CDR3: CAVGQGAGTEAFF; DNA: TGTGCCGTAGGACAGGGGGCTGGTACTGAAGCTTTCTTT
D: TRBD2; V: TRBV7-3; size: NA; J: TRBJ2-5; CDR3: CASSQWGSGVEETQYF; DNA: TGTGCCAGCAGCCAATGGGGTAGCGGGGTGGAAGAGACCCAGTACTTC